This TCR beta chain originates from a study of PD-1 blockade in classical Hodgkin lymphoma. Study-wide findings and caveats: Significantly greater TCR diversity emerged by C4D1 in CD4+ cells but not CD8+ cells. According to reports, newly diagnosed patients had lower baseline TCR diversity than healthy donors, and relapsed/refractory patients had lower baseline TCR diversity still. Those achieving complete response showed baseline diversity like newly diagnosed patients.

Relapse was seen in all patients after autologous stem cell transplantation, and brentuximab vedotin exposure was variable. Here immunoSEQ multiplex PCR was the method, and the copy in TCRdb shows in-frame clones only, minus some. There are about 98,000 clones in the sample; over 85% occur only once, and over 2.5% lies in the top ten. For this clone: The antigen remains unidentified.

The sequence was collected from a human donor with classical Hodgkin lymphoma. The sequences come from peripheral blood mononuclear cells (PBMCs), collected at baseline.

The CDR3 is CASSPFKAGGLETQYF. The CDR3, as DNA: TGTGCCAGCAGCCCTTTTAAGGCGGGAGGGCTAGAGACCCAGTACTTC. The chain links TRBV11-1 to TRBJ2-5, with TRBD2 matching over 9 bases. The CDR3 has 16 residues. Germline-derived CDR1 and CDR2 are SGHAT and FQDESV (reference sequence). V shed 5 bases and J 4 bases; nucleotides not matched to a gene: 11.